This T cell receptor beta chain was documented in a study of human T cells and chemical hapten exposure. Findings and caveats of the study: Controls had significantly fewer large CDR3 similarity clusters than were formed by expanded TCRs. Unchanged with DPC sensitization were TCRs above 1 in 1000 frequency.

This clonotype was counted ten times or more. Its antigen is still unknown. Individual cDNA molecules had unique molecular identifiers attached to them by the library. MiXCR was run by TCRdb on the RACE reads, yielding one entry per CDR3 protein. The sample lists about 71,000 distinct CDR3 sequences; around 10% were seen once. Time point of the sample: patch test 1, 2 weeks after DPC sensitization. As for treatment: therapeutic diphenylcyclopropenone sensitization with weekly scalp DPC. The germline gives CDR1 GTSNPN, CDR2 SVGIG (reference sequence). V lost 2 bases and J lost 4; bases outside the gene matches: 3. There are 13 residues in the CDR3.

The chain recombines TRBV30 with TRBJ1-2; 8 bases map to TRBD1. This specimen was whole blood, taken in connection with sensitization to the hapten diphenylcyclopropenone (DPC). This clonotype was obtained from a woman aged 40 to 55 with alopecia areata. Some clones in this sample may be carry-over from other donors' samples. CDR3 nucleotides: TGTGCCTGGAGTTGGACAGGGTCCTATGGCTACACCTTC. This encodes CAWSWTGSYGYTF.